Each of the 17 T cell receptor beta chains below was sequenced from the same sample in a study of cytomegalovirus exposure and HLA in healthy donors. 13 Jbeta primers and 60 Vbeta primers were used for the PCR. Measured with immunoSEQ multiplex PCR; TCRdb has only the in-frame clones, and not every one. Of roughly 150,000 clones in the sample, approximately 80% are singletons; the top ten hold about 2.2%. The sequenced sample consisted of PBMCs. Receptors originate from a man aged 25 to 40 in good health and CMV-seronegative.

This clone was found once. V usage is TRBV15 and J usage is TRBJ2-3; D might be TRBD1 (6 bases). The germline CDR1 and CDR2 sequences are LNHNV and YYDKDF (reference sequence). The ends were cut back, 1 base at V and 2 bases at J, with 10 bases in the middle. The CDR3 runs to 15 residues. The CDR3 here is CATSRGQGTTDTQYF. The CDR3 bases are TGTGCCACCAGCAGAGGGCAGGGGACCACAGATACGCAGTATTTT.

The V gene is TRBV5-1, the J gene TRBJ1-2; D uncertain. The germline V gene encodes CDR1 SGHRS and CDR2 YFSETQ. This CDR3 is built from 15 residues. V was pared by 5 bases and J by 3 bases, with 17 bases between. CDR3 in DNA: TGCGCCAGCAGGTTGAAGACACACCTCGACTATGGCTACACCTTC. Its translation is CASRLKTHLDYGYTF.

The V gene is TRBV10-1, the J gene TRBJ2-2; 12 bases align to TRBD2. The CDR3 consists of 18 residues. From germline, CDR1 is WNHNN and CDR2 SYGVQD (reference sequence). J was trimmed by 2 bases and V by 3 bases; bases with no gene match: 7. The CDR3 region is CASSDVGLAGFNTGELFF. In DNA form, the CDR3 reads TGCGCCAGCAGTGATGTAGGACTAGCGGGATTTAACACCGGGGAGCTGTTTTTT.

This chain joins TRBV27 and TRBJ1-2; 9 positions agree with TRBD1. V was pared by 2 bases and J by 5 bases, with 12 bases of the junction left unmatched. The CDR3 is made up of 17 amino acids. Per germline, CDR1 MNHEY and CDR2 SMNVEV (reference sequence). CDR3 DNA sequence: TGTGCCAGCAGTTTAAGGGTAACAGGGGGCCTTCGGTATGGCTACACCTTC. Translated, it gives CASSLRVTGGLRYGYTF.

This chain connects TRBV5-1 to TRBJ1-3; 9 nucleotides match TRBD1. This CDR3 is built from 15 residues. V shed 4 bases, J shed 2 bases, and the junction held 4 bases outside the gene matches. CDR1 is SGHRS, CDR2 YFSETQ, per germline. The CDR3 spells CASSDRGSPGNTIYF. The CDR3 DNA is TGCGCCAGCAGCGACAGGGGGTCTCCTGGAAACACCATATATTTT.

V usage is TRBV7-2 and J usage is TRBJ2-7, with 8 nucleotides matching TRBD2. Germline-derived CDR1 and CDR2 are SGHTA and FQGNSA. The CDR3 is made up of 16 amino acids. Losses at the gene ends were 2 bases for V and 4 bases for J; bases not matched to a gene: 10. In DNA, the CDR3 is TGTGCCAGCAGCTTAACAACCGGGAGGGCCGGATACGAGCAGTACTTC. Its translation: CASSLTTGRAGYEQYF.

The J gene is TRBJ2-7, the V gene TRBV7-9, with D tentatively TRBD1 (6 bases). Trimming removed 3 bases from V and 2 bases from J, with 11 bases in between. Germline CDR1 SEHNR, CDR2 FQNEAQ (reference sequence). The CDR3 loop spans 14 amino acids. CDR3 sequence reads: CASSFHRVPYEQYF. In nucleotides, the CDR3 is TGTGCCAGCAGCTTCCACAGGGTGCCCTACGAGCAGTACTTC.

This chain connects TRBV5-1 to TRBJ2-1, with TRBD2 matching 8 bases. The CDR3 totals 16 residues. Trimming cost V 4 bases and J 2 bases; bases outside gene matches: 8. Looked up from germline, CDR1 is SGHRS and CDR2 is YFSETQ. The CDR3 spells CASSRSGGMPYNEQFF. The CDR3 DNA is TGCGCCAGCAGCCGCTCGGGAGGGATGCCCTACAATGAGCAGTTCTTC.

The rearrangement links TRBV5-1 to TRBJ2-5; 14 bases are shared with TRBD2. CDR1 is SGHRS, CDR2 YFSETQ, per germline. V was clipped by 7 bases and J by 4 bases; unmatched bases: 6. The length of the CDR3 is 15 residues. The CDR3 region is CASAGLAGVLETQYF. CDR3 nucleotides: TGCGCCAGCGCGGGACTAGCGGGAGTGTTAGAGACCCAGTACTTC.

The chain employs TRBV7-9 and TRBJ2-7, with a weak D call TRBD2 (6 bases). The V gene lost 1 base and the J gene lost 3 bases, with 13 bases spanning the gap. The germline CDR1 and CDR2 sequences are SEHNR and FQNEAQ (reference sequence). This CDR3 region has 15 residues. In DNA form, the CDR3 reads TGTGCCAGCAGCTTAGGGAGGGCCAGTCTCTACGAGCAGTACTTC. This sequence encodes CASSLGRASLYEQYF.

CDR3 sequence: CASSYRGYEKLFF. CDR3 sequence (DNA): TGTGCCAGCAGTTACAGGGGTTATGAAAAACTGTTTTTT. V is TRBV6-5 and J is TRBJ1-4, with D perhaps TRBD1 (5 bases). Germline CDR1 and CDR2: MNHEY and SVGAGI. This CDR3 contains 13 residues. Trimming removed 2 bases at V and 6 bases at J, with 7 bases between.

V and J are TRBV5-4 and TRBJ2-7, with 7 bases aligning to TRBD1. CDR3 size: 13 residues. V trimming: 4 bases; J trimming: 3 bases; junction bases outside the gene matches: 4. Germline V gene sequence: CDR1 SGHNT, CDR2 YYREEE (reference sequence). The CDR3, as DNA: TGTGCCAGCAGCCGACAGGGTTTCTACGAGCAGTACTTC. It codes for CASSRQGFYEQYF.

This clone was picked up a small number of times. The chain carries TRBV7-9 and TRBJ2-7; the D is unclear. The germline V gene has CDR1 SEHNR and CDR2 FQNEAQ (reference sequence). Trimming removed 4 bases at V and 6 bases at J, with 19 bases between. The CDR3 is 15 residues long. CDR3 loop: CASSWLRLVGAEQYF. The CDR3 nucleotides are TGTGCCAGCAGCTGGCTCCGGCTAGTAGGCGCCGAGCAGTACTTC.

The chain carries TRBV5-4 and TRBJ2-6, with D hard to call. The V end lost 0 bases, the J end lost 3 bases, and 10 bases lay between the germline ends. Germline V gene lookup returns CDR1 SGHNT and CDR2 YYREEE (reference sequence). The CDR3 is made up of 16 amino acids. The CDR3: CASSLAGSGGANVLTF. The CDR3 region has the DNA TGTGCCAGCAGCTTGGCCGGGTCCGGTGGGGCCAACGTCCTGACTTTC.

V usage is TRBV5-1 and J usage is TRBJ1-6, with 8 bases identical to TRBD1. V was clipped by 4 bases and J by 7 bases; unmatched bases: 1. The CDR3 loop spans 13 amino acids. Germline V lookup: CDR1 SGHRS, CDR2 YFSETQ. The CDR3 bases are TGCGCCAGCAGCCGGGACAGGAATTCACCCCTCCACTTT. As protein: CASSRDRNSPLHF.

DNA for the CDR3: TGTGCCAGTAGTATTAATAGCGGGAGAGGGGATACGCAGTATTTT. Translating it yields CASSINSGRGDTQYF. The chain has TRBV19 and TRBJ2-3; 9 nucleotides match TRBD2. This CDR3 has 15 residues. Germline assignment: CDR1 LNHDA and CDR2 SQIVND (reference sequence). The trim removed 3 bases at V and 6 bases at J, leaving 7 bases unmatched.

The chain is built from TRBV7-8 and TRBJ1-4; weak D call: TRBD1 (5 bases). Deletions cut 1 base from V and 7 bases from J, with 7 bases between. The CDR3 has 13 amino acids. The V gene's germline CDR1 is SGHVS and CDR2 FQNEAQ. CDR3 amino acids: CASSLGGGEKLFF. The CDR3 DNA is TGTGCCAGCAGCTTAGGGGGGGGTGAAAAACTGTTTTTT. Using reference TRBV7-8 and TRBJ1-4 for the parts outside the CDR3, the full variable domain is GAGVSQSPRYKVAKRGQDVALRCDPISGHVSLFWYQQALGQGPEFLTYFQNEAQLDKSGLPSDRFFAERPEGSVSTLKIQRTQQEDSAVYLCASSLGGGEKLFFGSGTQLSVL.